This T cell receptor beta chain is from a study of blood T cells in healthy people across ages. Overall study results and limits: A roughly linear fall in TCR beta diversity per million T cells was seen with increasing age. Aged donors had fewer naive CD4+ cells and lower diversity than long-lived donors.

Details on this clonotype: Antigen specificity is unknown.

With a J-beta primer mix and a sample-barcoded 5' primer, a second PCR ran about 6 to 11 cycles. TCRdb re-derived calls from the 5' RACE reads in MiXCR, one entry per CDR3 protein. The sample lists about 1.7 million distinct CDR3 sequences, roughly 30% occurring once. The CDR3 has 15 residues. Germline V lookup: CDR1 SGHDN, CDR2 FVKESK. V was shortened by 2 bases and J by 6 bases, with 16 bases between the two germline ends. The receptor comes from a woman in her twenties or thirties in good health. This chain links TRBV14 with TRBJ1-2; TRBD1 is a possible D gene (5 bases). Sequencing was done on a sample of blood. CDR3 bases: TGTGCCAGCAGCCAAATCGGGACCGGCGGCCATGGCTACACCTTC. Amino acid sequence: CASSQIGTGGHGYTF.